This entry describes one T cell receptor beta chain. The target antigen is unknown. These data belong to a study of CD8 T cells in ankylosing spondylitis. Each TCR beta library was made by quantitative 5'-RACE that incorporated molecular barcodes. TCRdb independently ran MiXCR on the 5' RACE reads; one entry per CDR3 protein. The sample has about 150,000 distinct CDR3 sequences; roughly 44% are singletons. Study-level findings and limits: Researchers report that disease-linked clones proved CD8+ and relatively rare in peripheral blood. For ankylosing spondylitis blood, a TCR beta motif of several highly homologous variants appeared characteristic.

This CDR3 has 16 amino acids. With 5 bases removed from V and 3 bases from J, the gap between germline ends came to 17 bases. Germline V lookup: CDR1 LNHDA, CDR2 SQIVND (reference sequence). The chain employs TRBV19 and TRBJ1-5, with D possibly matching TRBD1 (5 bases). This receptor was obtained from a male donor with ankylosing spondylitis. Input material: synovial fluid, either unsorted or a sorted T cell fraction (not recorded which). The CDR3 region is CASSHRWGVLNQPQHF. DNA of the CDR3: TGTGCCAGTAGTCACCGATGGGGGGTCCTCAATCAGCCCCAGCATTTT.